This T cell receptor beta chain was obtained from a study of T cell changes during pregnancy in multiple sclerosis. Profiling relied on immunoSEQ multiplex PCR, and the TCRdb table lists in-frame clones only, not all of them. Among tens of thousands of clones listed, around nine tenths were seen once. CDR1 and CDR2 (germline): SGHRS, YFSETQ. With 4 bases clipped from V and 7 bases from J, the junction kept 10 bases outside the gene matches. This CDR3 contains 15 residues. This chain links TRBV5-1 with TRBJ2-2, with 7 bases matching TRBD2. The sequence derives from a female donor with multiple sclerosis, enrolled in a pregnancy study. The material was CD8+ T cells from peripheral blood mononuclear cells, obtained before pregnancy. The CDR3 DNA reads TGCGCCAGCAGCCACCGGACTAGATGGGTCGGGGAGCTGTTTTTT. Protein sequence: CASSHRTRWVGELFF.